The T cell receptor (beta chain) under discussion was sequenced for a study of cytomegalovirus exposure and HLA in healthy donors. For the study at large: As an earlier analysis found, 180 million or so T cells yielded 90 million to 140 million unique TCR beta sequences. Study-wide findings and caveats: A later analysis by the authors found several of the most significant clusters apparently linked to common viral pathogens.

Germline CDR1 reads MNHNY; CDR2 reads SVGAGI (reference sequence). V dropped 7 bases and J dropped 10; count of bases not matched to a gene: 10. The CDR3 runs to 14 residues. PCR involved 60 Vbeta and 13 Jbeta primers. Assay: immunoSEQ multiplex PCR; the TCRdb copy retains only in-frame clones and omits some. The sample yields 85,000 to 130,000 clones, more than 70% seen once. Comments on this clone: As yet, its antigen is unknown.

The clonotype comes from a man aged 40-49 years in good health and CMV-seronegative. Input material: PBMCs. The chain recombines TRBV6-6 with TRBJ2-1; TRBD2 agrees at 10 bases. CDR3 sequence (DNA): TGTGCCAGCACAGGAAGCGGGGGGGCCCGAGAGCAGTTCTTC. This translates into CASTGSGGAREQFF.